This T cell receptor beta chain was identified in a study of cytomegalovirus exposure and HLA in healthy donors. Study-level points and caveats: In a later analysis, at a false discovery rate of 0.05, approximately 16,000 TCR beta sequences were associated with HLA alleles. In a later analysis, common viral pathogens appeared linked to several of the most significant clusters. A previous analysis found most TCR beta V segments productive roughly 90% or roughly 30% of the time.

The V and J ends lost 4 bases and 5 bases, in that order; junction bases with no gene match: 7. Germline CDR1 reads SGHRS; CDR2 reads YFSETQ. The CDR3 runs to 14 residues. A remark on this clone: Its antigen is unknown.

PCR employed 60 Vbeta and 13 Jbeta primers. The method was immunoSEQ multiplex PCR; TCRdb's version includes in-frame clones alone and lacks a portion of them. The sample yields about 140,000 clones, around three quarters seen once. The sample taken for sequencing was PBMCs. The chain is built from TRBV5-1 and TRBJ2-7; the match to TRBD2 covers 9 bases. The source is a man aged 35 to 55 in good health and CMV-seropositive. CDR3 region: CASSRRGGNNEQYF. The CDR3 region has the DNA TGCGCCAGCAGCCGGCGGGGGGGTAACAACGAGCAGTACTTC. Complete variable domain (other parts from reference TRBV5-1 and TRBJ2-7): KAGVTQTPRYLIKTRGQQVTLSCSPISGHRSVSWYQQTPGQGLQFLFEYFSETQRNKGNFPGRFSGRQFSNSRSEMNVSTLELGDSALYLCASSRRGGNNEQYFGPGTRLTVT.